These T cell receptor beta chains were read from a single sample in a study of Graves' ophthalmopathy and Graves' hyperthyroidism. TCRdb re-analysed the multiplex PCR reads in MiXCR, keeping a single row per CDR3 protein. The sample has 340,000 or so distinct CDR3 sequences; 15% to 20% are singletons. The source material was peripheral blood. These TCRs come from an adult man with Graves' ophthalmopathy. Both conserved end residues are part of each CDR3. A D gene is named only where the DNA matches it firmly. Part of the rows lack a size; the others show once, few, many or a class for expanded clones.

V	length	size	J	D	DNA	CDR3
TRBV12-3/TRBV12-4	15	many	TRBJ2-2	TRBD1	TGTGCCAGCAGTCCCTACACAGGGGGCCACGGGGAGCTGTTTTTT	CASSPYTGGHGELFF
TRBV2	12	many	TRBJ1-2	-	TGTGCCAGCAGTCGAGACACCGGTGGCTACACCTTC	CASSRDTGGYTF
TRBV19	14	many	TRBJ2-7	-	TGTGCCAGTAGTTCTCGGAGAGGCTCCTACGAGCAGTACTTC	CASSSRRGSYEQYF
TRBV29-1	15	many	TRBJ1-1	TRBD1	TGCAGCGTTGAAGGGACAGGGGGCGCTTATACTGAAGCTTTCTTT	CSVEGTGGAYTEAFF
TRBV20-1	13	many	TRBJ1-2	-	TGCAGTGCTAGACCCGGCCCGAACTATGGCTACACCTTC	CSARPGPNYGYTF
TRBV12-3/TRBV12-4	14	many	TRBJ1-1	-	TGTGCCAGCAGGCCTGGTAGGGGAAGTGCTGAAGCTTTCTTT	CASRPGRGSAEAFF
TRBV27	14	-	TRBJ2-5	TRBD1	TGTGCCAGCAGCCCGACAGGGTACGGAGAGACCCAGTACTTC	CASSPTGYGETQYF
TRBV3-1	15	many	TRBJ2-5	TRBD1	TGCGCCAGCAGCCAAGACAGGGGGCTGGGAGAGACCCAGTACTTC	CASSQDRGLGETQYF
TRBV28	14	-	TRBJ1-2	-	TGTGCCAGCAGTTTAGACGGGCCCCGCGGTGGCTACAACTTC	CASSLDGPRGGYNF
TRBV29-1	12	many	TRBJ1-2	TRBD1	TGCAGGGCCGGGACAGCGAGAGGAGGCTACACCTTC	CRAGTARGGYTF
TRBV4-2	17	many	TRBJ1-2	-	TGTGCCAGCAGCCGCCCTGTCCCCGCCGGGTCTTTCGGTGGCTACACCTTC	CASSRPVPAGSFGGYTF